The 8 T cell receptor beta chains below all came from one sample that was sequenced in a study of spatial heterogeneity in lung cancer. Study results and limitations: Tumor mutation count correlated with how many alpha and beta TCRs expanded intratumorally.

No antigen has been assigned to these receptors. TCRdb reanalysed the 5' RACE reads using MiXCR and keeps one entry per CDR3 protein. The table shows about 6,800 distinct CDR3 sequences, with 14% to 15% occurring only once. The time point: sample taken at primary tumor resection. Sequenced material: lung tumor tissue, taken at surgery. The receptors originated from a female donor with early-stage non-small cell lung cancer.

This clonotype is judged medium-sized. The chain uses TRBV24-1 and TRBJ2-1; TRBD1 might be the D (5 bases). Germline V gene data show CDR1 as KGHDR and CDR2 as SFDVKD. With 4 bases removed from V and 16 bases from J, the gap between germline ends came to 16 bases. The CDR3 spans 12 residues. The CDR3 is CATSDTSRAFFF. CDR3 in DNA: TGTGCCACCAGTGACACCTCCAGGGCCTTTTTCTTC.

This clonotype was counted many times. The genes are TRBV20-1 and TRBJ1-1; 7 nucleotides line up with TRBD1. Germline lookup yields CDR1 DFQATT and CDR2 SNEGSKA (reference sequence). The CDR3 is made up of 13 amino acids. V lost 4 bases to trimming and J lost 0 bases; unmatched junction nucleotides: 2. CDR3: CSANGQVNTEAFF. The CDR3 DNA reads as TGCAGTGCTAATGGACAGGTGAACACTGAAGCTTTCTTT.

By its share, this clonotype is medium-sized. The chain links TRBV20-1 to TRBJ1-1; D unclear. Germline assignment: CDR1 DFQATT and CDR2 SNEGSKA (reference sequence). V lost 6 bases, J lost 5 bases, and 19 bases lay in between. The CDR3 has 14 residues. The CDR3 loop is CSAKSPGRGTEAFF. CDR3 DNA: TGCAGTGCCAAATCCCCGGGGAGAGGGACTGAAGCTTTCTTT.

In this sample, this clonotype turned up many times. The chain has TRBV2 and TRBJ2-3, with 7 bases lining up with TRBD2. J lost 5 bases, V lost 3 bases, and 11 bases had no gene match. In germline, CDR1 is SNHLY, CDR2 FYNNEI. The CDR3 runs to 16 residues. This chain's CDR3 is CASSEARSGVGDTQYF. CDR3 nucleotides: TGTGCCAGCAGTGAGGCACGGAGCGGGGTCGGAGATACGCAGTATTTT.

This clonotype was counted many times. CDR3: CASSPNTDTQYF. The CDR3, as DNA: TGTGCCAGCAGCCCAAACACAGATACGCAGTATTTT. This chain connects TRBV7-3 to TRBJ2-3; D gene ambiguous. V was clipped by 5 bases and J by 2 bases, with 5 bases between them. Germline CDR1 SGHTA, CDR2 FQGTGA. This CDR3 has 12 amino acids.

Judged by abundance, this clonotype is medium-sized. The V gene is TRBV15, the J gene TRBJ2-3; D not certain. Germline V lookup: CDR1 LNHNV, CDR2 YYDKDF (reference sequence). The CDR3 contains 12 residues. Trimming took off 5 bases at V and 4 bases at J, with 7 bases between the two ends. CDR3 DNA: TGTGCCACCAGCGACGGATCAGATACGCAGTATTTT. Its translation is CATSDGSDTQYF.

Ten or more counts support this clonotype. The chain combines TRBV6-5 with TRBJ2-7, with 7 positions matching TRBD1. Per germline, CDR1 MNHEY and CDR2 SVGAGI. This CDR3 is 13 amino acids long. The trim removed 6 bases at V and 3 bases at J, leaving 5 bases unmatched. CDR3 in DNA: TGTGCCAGCAGCCCGGGACAGAACTACGAGCAGTACTTC. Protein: CASSPGQNYEQYF.

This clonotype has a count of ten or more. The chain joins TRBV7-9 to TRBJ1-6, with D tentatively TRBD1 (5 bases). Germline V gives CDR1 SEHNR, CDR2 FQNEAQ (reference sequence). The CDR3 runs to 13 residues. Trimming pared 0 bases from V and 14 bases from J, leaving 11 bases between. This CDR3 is CASSLAGPEALHF. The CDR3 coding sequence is TGTGCCAGCAGCTTAGCGGGGCCCGAGGCCCTCCACTTT.